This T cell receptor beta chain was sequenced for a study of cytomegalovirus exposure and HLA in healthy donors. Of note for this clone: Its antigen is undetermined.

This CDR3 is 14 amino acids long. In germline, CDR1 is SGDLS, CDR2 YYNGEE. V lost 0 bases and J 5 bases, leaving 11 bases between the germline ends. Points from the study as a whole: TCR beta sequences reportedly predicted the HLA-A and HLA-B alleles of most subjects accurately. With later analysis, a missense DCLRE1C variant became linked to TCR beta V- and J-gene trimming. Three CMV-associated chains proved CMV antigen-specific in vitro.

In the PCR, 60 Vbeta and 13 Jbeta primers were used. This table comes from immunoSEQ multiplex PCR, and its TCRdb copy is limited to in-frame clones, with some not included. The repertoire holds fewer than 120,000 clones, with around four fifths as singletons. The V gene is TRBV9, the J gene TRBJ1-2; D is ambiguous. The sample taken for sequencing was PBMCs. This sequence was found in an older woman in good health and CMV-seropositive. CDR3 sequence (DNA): TGTGCCAGCAGCGTAGGCGGGGATTTATATGGCTACACCTTC. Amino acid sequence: CASSVGGDLYGYTF.